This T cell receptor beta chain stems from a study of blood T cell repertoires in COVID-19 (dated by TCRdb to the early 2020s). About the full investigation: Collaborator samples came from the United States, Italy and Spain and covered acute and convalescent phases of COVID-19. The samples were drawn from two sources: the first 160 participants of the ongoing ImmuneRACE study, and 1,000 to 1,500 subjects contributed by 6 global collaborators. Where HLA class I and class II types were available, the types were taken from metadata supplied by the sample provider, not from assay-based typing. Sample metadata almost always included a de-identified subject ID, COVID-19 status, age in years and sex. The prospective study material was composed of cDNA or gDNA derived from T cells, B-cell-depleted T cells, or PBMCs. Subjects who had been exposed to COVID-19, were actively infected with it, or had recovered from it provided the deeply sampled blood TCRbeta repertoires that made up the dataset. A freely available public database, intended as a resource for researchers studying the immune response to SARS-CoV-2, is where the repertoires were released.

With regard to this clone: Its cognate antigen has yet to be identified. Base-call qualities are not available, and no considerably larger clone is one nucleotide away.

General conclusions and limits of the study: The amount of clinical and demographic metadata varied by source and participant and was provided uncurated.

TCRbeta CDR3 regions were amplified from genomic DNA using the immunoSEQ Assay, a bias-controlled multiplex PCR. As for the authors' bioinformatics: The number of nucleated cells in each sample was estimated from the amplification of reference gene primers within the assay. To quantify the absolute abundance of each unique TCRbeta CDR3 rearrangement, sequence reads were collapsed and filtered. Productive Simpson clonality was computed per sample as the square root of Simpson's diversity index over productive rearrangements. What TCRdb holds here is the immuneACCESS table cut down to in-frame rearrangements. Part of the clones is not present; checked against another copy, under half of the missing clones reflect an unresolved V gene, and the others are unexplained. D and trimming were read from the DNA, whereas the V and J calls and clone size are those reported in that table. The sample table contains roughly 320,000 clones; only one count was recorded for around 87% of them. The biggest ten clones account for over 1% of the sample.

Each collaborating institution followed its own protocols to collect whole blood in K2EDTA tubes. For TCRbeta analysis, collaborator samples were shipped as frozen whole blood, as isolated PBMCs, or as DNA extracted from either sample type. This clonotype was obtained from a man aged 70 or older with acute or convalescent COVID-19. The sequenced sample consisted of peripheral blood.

The nucleotide sequence reads TGTGCCAGCAGTCACGGGGTACACCAAGAGACCCAGTACTTC. This sequence encodes CASSHGVHQETQYF. This receptor chain uses TRBV28 and TRBJ2-5; the best D guess is TRBD2, with 5 bases matching. The junction carries 10 bases between V and J, which are trimmed by 5 bases and 0 bases respectively. The germline V gene yields MDHEN for CDR1 and SYDVKM for CDR2. The CDR3 holds 14 amino acids from the cysteine to the phenylalanine. Only the CDR3 region is kept as DNA, spanning 42 bases read in frame from base 1.